This TCR beta chain was documented in a study of CD8 T cells in ankylosing spondylitis. General study points: In ankylosing spondylitis patients, matched synovial fluid reportedly showed significant enrichment of disease-linked clones.

This clonotype appeared a few times. Its antigen is still unknown. TCRdb called the 5' RACE reads again in MiXCR, with one record for every CDR3 protein. The table has under 250,000 distinct CDR3 sequences, approximately 8% seen once. Deletions cut 2 bases from V and 2 bases from J, with 6 bases between. Germline values: CDR1 SEHNR, CDR2 FQNEAQ (reference sequence). The CDR3 is 13 residues long. This clonotype was obtained from a female donor with ankylosing spondylitis or in good health (not recorded which). The sequenced sample was blood, either unsorted or a sorted T cell fraction (not recorded which). The rearrangement links TRBV7-9 to TRBJ2-5; D is perhaps TRBD1 (5 bases). This CDR3 is CASSLQGQETQYF. CDR3 DNA sequence: TGTGCCAGCAGCTTACAGGGACAAGAGACCCAGTACTTC.